Below are 25 T cell receptor beta chains sequenced from a single sample in a study of glioma-infiltrating T cells after dendritic cell vaccination. Clones were read by immunoSEQ multiplex PCR, and TCRdb kept only the in-frame ones, dropping some. The sample has around 58,000 clones, around 83% seen once. The sample was blood, taken before dendritic cell vaccination. These receptor sequences come from a human donor with glioblastoma.

The chain couples TRBV6-6 to TRBJ2-7, with TRBD1 matching 9 bases. This CDR3 comprises 14 residues. CDR1 and CDR2 (germline): MNHNY, SVGAGI (reference sequence). The V segment lost 6 bases and the J segment 5 bases; nucleotides outside the gene matches: 8. The CDR3 reads CASRLRDRDHEQYF. The CDR3 DNA sequence: TGTGCCAGCAGGCTCCGGGACAGGGACCACGAGCAGTACTTC.

In this sample, this clone turned up a few times. The rearrangement links TRBV7-2 to TRBJ1-6, with D uncertain. CDR3 length: 18 amino acids. V was clipped by 1 base and J by 0 bases, with 13 bases between them. CDR1 and CDR2 from the germline V gene are SGHTA and FQGNSA. This CDR3 reads CASSLVAQSSSYNSPLHF. The CDR3 coding sequence is TGTGCCAGCAGCTTAGTAGCCCAGTCGAGCTCCTATAATTCACCCCTCCACTTT.

The CDR3 DNA sequence: TGTGCCACCAGCCGAAGCGGCGGGTTGACAAAGAACTATGGCTACACCTTC. It yields the protein CATSRSGGLTKNYGYTF. This chain joins TRBV15 and TRBJ1-2; D ambiguous. The V end lost 5 bases, the J end lost 2 bases, and 21 bases lay between the germline ends. The CDR3 is made up of 17 amino acids. Germline V lookup: CDR1 LNHNV, CDR2 YYDKDF (reference sequence).

This sequence joins TRBV10-1 and TRBJ1-2; TRBD1 is a possible D gene (5 bases). Germline loops: CDR1 WNHNN, CDR2 SYGVQD (reference sequence). V lost 4 bases and J 0 bases, leaving 21 bases between the germline ends. There are 18 residues in the CDR3. CDR3 DNA: TGCGCCAGCAGTGGCGATTGGGCGGGGCCTAATTCTAACTATGGCTACACCTTC. Translation: CASSGDWAGPNSNYGYTF.

V and J are TRBV5-5 and TRBJ1-2, with 9 bases matching TRBD1. The trim removed 3 bases at V and 4 bases at J, leaving 7 bases unmatched. Germline V CDR1 and CDR2: SGHKS, YYEKEE (reference sequence). CDR3 length equals 15 residues. The CDR3 is CASSSQQGAIYGYTF. In DNA, the CDR3 is TGTGCCAGCAGCTCCCAACAGGGGGCGATCTATGGCTACACCTTC.

This chain links TRBV5-1 with TRBJ2-7; 8 nucleotides align to TRBD1. Germline CDR1 and CDR2: SGHRS and YFSETQ. V lost 5 bases and J lost 5; bases outside the gene matches: 9. There are 14 residues in the CDR3. This CDR3 reads CASREWTGSNEQYF. The DNA of the CDR3 is TGCGCCAGCAGAGAATGGACAGGGAGCAACGAGCAGTACTTC.

On this clone: The junction differs from germline at one of its ends, possibly a read error. The chain couples TRBV2 to TRBJ2-1, with 13 bases matching TRBD2. The length of the CDR3 is 15 residues. The germline V gene has CDR1 SNHLY and CDR2 FYNNEI. DNA for the CDR3: TGTGCCAGCAGGGAAGGGACTAGCGGGGCACGTGAGCAGTTCTTC. It encodes CASREGTSGAREQFF.

The chain combines TRBV15 with TRBJ2-3; TRBD1 might be the D (5 bases). Trimming removed 5 bases at V and 0 bases at J, with 9 bases between. Germline lookup yields CDR1 LNHNV and CDR2 YYDKDF (reference sequence). This CDR3 is 14 amino acids long. CDR3 sequence (DNA): TGTGCCACCAGCGGCCAGGGTAGCACAGATACGCAGTATTTT. Amino acid sequence: CATSGQGSTDTQYF.

This clone was seen once. The genes are TRBV2 and TRBJ2-5; 9 bases are a match to TRBD2. The germline gives CDR1 SNHLY, CDR2 FYNNEI. Trimming at V came to 6 bases and at J to 1 base, leaving 3 bases not matched to a gene. This CDR3 comprises 14 residues. The CDR3 nucleotides are TGTGCCAGCAGAGCGGGGGGACCCCAAGAGACCCAGTACTTC. It translates to CASRAGGPQETQYF.

V usage is TRBV19 and J usage is TRBJ1-3, with D possibly being TRBD1 (6 bases). Germline lookup yields CDR1 LNHDA and CDR2 SQIVND (reference sequence). CDR3 length: 14 residues. The V gene lost 6 bases and the J gene lost 2 bases, with 11 bases spanning the gap. CDR3 DNA sequence: TGTGCCAGTAGCACAGGGACGCCTGGAAACACCATATATTTT. It yields the protein CASSTGTPGNTIYF. The full variable domain, in which reference TRBV19 and TRBJ1-3 provide the parts outside the CDR3, is DGGITQSPKYLFRKEGQNVTLSCEQNLNHDAMYWYRQDPGQGLRLIYYSQIVNDFQKGDIAEGYSVSREKKESFPLTVTSAQKNPTAFYLCASSTGTPGNTIYFGEGSWLTVV.

The rearrangement links TRBV6-5 to TRBJ2-1; 8 nucleotides match TRBD1. The CDR3 has 15 residues. V lost 5 bases to trimming and J lost 2 bases; unmatched junction nucleotides: 5. Germline CDR1 and CDR2: MNHEY and SVGAGI. The DNA of the CDR3 is TGTGCCAGCAGTAGGACAGGGTTTGCCTACAATGAGCAGTTCTTC. It is translated as CASSRTGFAYNEQFF.

The genes are TRBV18 and TRBJ2-5; 7 bases fit TRBD1. The germline CDR1 and CDR2 sequences are KGHSH and LQKENI. The V and J ends lost 4 bases and 1 base, in that order; junction bases with no gene match: 3. The CDR3 runs to 14 residues. CDR3 residues: CASSLQGVQETQYF. DNA of the CDR3: TGTGCCAGCTCACTCCAGGGGGTCCAAGAGACCCAGTACTTC.

The count of this clone is one. This chain joins TRBV2 and TRBJ1-2; D is uncertain. The length of the CDR3 is 14 residues. V gave up 7 bases and J gave up 2 bases, with 14 bases separating them. Germline values: CDR1 SNHLY, CDR2 FYNNEI. CDR3 loop: CASNLDLSNYGYTF. The DNA of the CDR3 is TGTGCCAGCAATCTGGACTTATCGAACTATGGCTACACCTTC. Variable domain in full (rest from reference TRBV2 and TRBJ1-2): EPEVTQTPSHQVTQMGQEVILRCVPISNHLYFYWYRQILGQKVEFLVSFYNNEISEKSEIFDDQFSVERPDGSNFTLKIRSTKLEDSAMYFCASNLDLSNYGYTFGSGTRLTVV.

V and J are TRBV28 and TRBJ1-2; TRBD1 might be the D (5 bases). This CDR3 has 15 residues. Trimming pared 5 bases from V and 3 bases from J, leaving 16 bases between. Germline V gives CDR1 MDHEN, CDR2 SYDVKM. In DNA form, the CDR3 reads TGTGCCAGCAGTCGCGCGCGGCAGGGCTACTATGGCTACACCTTC. Translating gives CASSRARQGYYGYTF.

V and J are TRBV11-2 and TRBJ1-2; a possible D gene is TRBD1 (6 bases). Germline V gene data show CDR1 as SGHAT and CDR2 as FQNNGV. The CDR3 has 14 residues. Trimming stripped 1 base from V and 7 bases from J, with 13 bases between. CDR3 nucleotides: TGTGCCAGCAGCTTAGGGGCAGGGGCGGGTGGCTACACCTTC. Translation gives CASSLGAGAGGYTF.

CDR3 coding DNA: TGTGCCAGCAGGCGGGCTGAGAACACCGGGGAGCTGTTTTTT. Encoded protein: CASRRAENTGELFF. The V gene is TRBV11-3, the J gene TRBJ2-2, with D perhaps matching TRBD2 (5 bases). V gave up 6 bases and J gave up 1 base, with 9 bases separating them. CDR3 length: 14 amino acids. CDR1 is SGHNT, CDR2 YENEEA, per germline.

The chain joins TRBV19 to TRBJ1-1; no firm D call. The germline gives CDR1 LNHDA, CDR2 SQIVND (reference sequence). This CDR3 has 15 amino acids. The ends were cut back, 4 bases at V and 0 bases at J, with 12 bases in the middle. The CDR3 here is CASSTPRRVNTEAFF. As DNA, the CDR3 is TGTGCCAGTAGTACCCCCCGACGGGTGAACACTGAAGCTTTCTTT.

This chain uses TRBV21-1 with TRBJ2-7; TRBD2, the table's D call, lacks a check against the DNA. TRBV21-1 has pseudogene status. The CDR3 loop spans 13 amino acids. CDR3 protein: CASSKEGGYEQYF. The CDR3 DNA follows: TGTGCCAGCAGCAAAGAAGGAGGCTACGAGCAGTACTTC.

This clone was detected only once. The CDR3 is CASSLSSYAGELFF. In nucleotides, the CDR3 is TGTGCCAGCAGTTTATCCTCCTATGCCGGGGAGCTGTTTTTT. V usage is TRBV27 and J usage is TRBJ2-2; D remains ambiguous. Germline loops: CDR1 MNHEY, CDR2 SMNVEV (reference sequence). V was clipped by 0 bases and J by 6 bases, with 8 bases between them. The CDR3 sequence is 14 residues long.

The chain carries TRBV30 and TRBJ1-5; no definite D call. V was cut by 5 bases and J by 7 bases, with 15 bases left in between. The CDR3 has 13 amino acids. CDR1 and CDR2 from the germline V gene are GTSNPN and SVGIG (reference sequence). The CDR3 reads CAWGVDGEQPQHF. The DNA for the CDR3 is TGTGCCTGGGGCGTGGATGGGGAGCAGCCCCAGCATTTT. Looking up the rest from reference TRBV30 and TRBJ1-5 gives the full variable domain: SQTIHQWPATLVQPVGSPLSLECTVEGTSNPNLYWYRQAAGRGLQLLFYSVGIGQISSEVPQNLSASRPQDRQFILSSKKLLLSDSGFYLCAWGVDGEQPQHFGDGTRLSIL.

The chain carries TRBV19 and TRBJ1-1, with 7 positions matching TRBD1. Germline V gives CDR1 LNHDA, CDR2 SQIVND (reference sequence). The CDR3 extends over 15 amino acids. The V and J ends lost 0 bases and 2 bases, in that order; junction bases with no gene match: 3. CDR3 amino acids: CASSIEEGANTEAFF. The CDR3 bases are TGTGCCAGTAGTATAGAAGAGGGGGCTAACACTGAAGCTTTCTTT.

This clone was recorded once. V is TRBV5-5 and J is TRBJ2-7; D is possibly TRBD1 (5 bases). Germline assignment: CDR1 SGHKS and CDR2 YYEKEE (reference sequence). V lost 4 bases to trimming and J lost 3 bases, with 23 bases between them. The CDR3 is made up of 17 amino acids. CDR3 coding DNA: TGTGCCAGCAGCCGGGCCCAGGGTGCCACTCCGCTCTACGAGCAGTACTTC. This encodes CASSRAQGATPLYEQYF.

As concerns this clone: This sample includes further DNA sequences coding for the same CDR3. CDR3 nucleotide sequence: TGTGCCAGCAGTGACTCCGGGGGAGTCTATGGCTACACCTTC. Translating gives CASSDSGGVYGYTF. V is TRBV6-4 and J is TRBJ1-2, with D maybe TRBD1 (5 bases). The germline V and J ends were trimmed by 0 bases and 4 bases, with 9 bases remaining between them. Germline loops: CDR1 MRHNA, CDR2 SNTAGT. CDR3 length: 14 amino acids.

This sequence joins TRBV30 and TRBJ1-6; D is uncertain. V lost 0 bases, J lost 10 bases, and 4 bases lay in between. Germline V CDR1 and CDR2: GTSNPN, SVGIG (reference sequence). There are 11 residues in the CDR3. CDR3: CAWSVLSPLHF. The CDR3 DNA is TGTGCCTGGAGTGTTCTATCACCCCTCCACTTT.

This clone was counted only a few times. The rearrangement links TRBV5-1 to TRBJ1-6, with D possibly being TRBD1 (6 bases). The CDR3 consists of 15 residues. The germline V gene has CDR1 SGHRS and CDR2 YFSETQ. V was clipped by 3 bases and J by 8 bases, with 15 bases between them. This CDR3 reads CASSWTVQGDSPLHF. DNA of the CDR3: TGCGCCAGCAGCTGGACAGTACAAGGAGATTCACCCCTCCACTTT.